Described below is a single T cell receptor beta chain sequence and its context. These data belong to a study of graft-versus-host responses after intestinal transplantation. The CDR3 is 16 amino acids. CDR1 is MNHEY and CDR2 is SVGAGI in the germline V gene. The germline V and J ends were trimmed by 1 base and 7 bases, with 14 bases remaining between them. Produced via immunoSEQ multiplex PCR; TCRdb's table is partial and in-frame only. The sample includes roughly 99,000 clones, around 86% of them seen just once. The receptor comes from a human patient who received an intestinal transplant, so some T cells may come from the graft donor. The rearrangement links TRBV6-5 to TRBJ1-6; D gene uncertain. The sample was PBMCs, taken 255 days after intestinal transplant. CDR3 coding DNA: TGTGCCAGCAGTTACTTGGCGGATTCTCCCAATTCACCCCTCCACTTT. Translation gives CASSYLADSPNSPLHF.